This T cell receptor (beta chain) was retrieved from a study of blood T cells in healthy people across ages (dated by TCRdb to about 2015). Describing the broader study: Template switching captured roughly one uniquely barcoded TCR beta cDNA molecule per two T cells in model experiments. The study measured age-related changes in TCR beta repertoire diversity using deep sequencing normalized with unique cDNA molecular identifiers. The donors were split into four age groups: young (average 16 years), middle-aged (39), aged (roughly 60) and long-lived (under 85). Using the same blood draw, the study looked at two additional independent replicas of 1 million unique cDNA reads for two donors, one aged 18 to 29 and the other aged 80 or older.

The library relied on 5' RACE. The instrument given in TCRdb is Illumina HiSeq 2500. A second PCR of roughly 7 to 11 cycles was run with a J-beta primer mix and a sample-barcoded 5' primer. A template-switch 5' adaptor carrying 12 random nucleotides introduced a unique molecular identifier onto each TCR beta cDNA molecule. At least 2.5 million CDR3-containing paired-end reads were obtained from each sample. All of the RNA was converted into first-strand cDNA using the Mint cDNA synthesis kit, with a TRBC-specific oligonucleotide serving as the primer. Following uracil-DNA glycosylase treatment, a first 18-cycle PCR with universal primers M1SS and BC2_uni_R was performed on all cDNA. The original methods were these. Each sample was normalized by randomly selecting 1 million high-quality reads, each carrying a distinct molecular identifier. Reads with shared molecular identifiers were discarded instead of being binned into consensus sequences. MiTCR, with a Q25 quality threshold and the strictest error-elimination algorithm, was used for CDR3 identification, clonotype clustering and error correction. Lower-bound total TCR beta diversity was estimated with a nonparametric unseen species model using Euler transformation. TCRdb ran its own pipeline on the public reads, namely fastp trimming at Q25 and MiXCR clone calling, and kept in-frame beta chains. CDR3 protein sequences are deduplicated, and each keeps its most common genes and DNA. TCRdb's processing, not the authors', yielded these V and J calls. The sample yields 750,000 or so distinct CDR3 sequences; around 25% were counted once. The ten largest clones capture 9.4% of the sample.

Systemically healthy Caucasian individuals from Russia, some 40 in total and aged about 6 to 100 years, were included as donors. Each donor gave 9 to 10 milliliters of peripheral blood, collected into EDTA-treated Vacutainer tubes. Ficoll-Paque density-gradient centrifugation was used to isolate PBMCs, with at least 7 million obtained per sample. Total RNA, at least 5 micrograms per sample, was extracted from PBMCs with Trizol reagent. For every donor, an aliquot of PBMCs went through flow cytometry to measure the percentages of naive CD45RAhigh/CD27high T cells. V drops 2 bases and J drops 3 bases, leaving 15 bases in between. From the cysteine through the phenylalanine, the CDR3 covers 16 amino acids. Only the CDR3 part of the read is kept: 48 bases, read in frame from the first base. CDR1 is given as SGHRS and CDR2 as YFSETQ, both from the germline V gene. In regard to this clonotype: Its specific antigen is unknown. Base qualities are missing; no much larger clone stands one base away.

Broader findings and caveats from the paper: Estimates of total diversity based on one million sequenced T cells were considered lower bounds and underestimates. Since profiling was done on bulk unsorted PBMCs, naive and antigen-experienced compartments could not be conclusively compared. As age increased, observed TCR beta diversity per million T cells dropped in a roughly linear way, and a significant reduction was already evident by age around 41. Donor CMV infection status was unknown, potentially confounding age-related changes in expanded clonotypes. The percentage of naive T cells measured by flow cytometry correlated strongly with observed TCR beta diversity. Compared with the aged group, the long-lived group had more naive CD4+ T cells, fewer expanded clones and increased TCR diversity, a pattern suggesting age selection.

The same specimen was also included in a second study, on T cells of mothers and their children. According to the second study: Donors were nine systemically healthy Caucasian individuals: three mothers and their six children. cDNA synthesis consumed the entire amount of extracted RNA, loaded at roughly 1.5 ug RNA in each 15 ul reaction. In the second PCR, the M1S primer added sample barcodes and 2-4 random nucleotides. Over 9.5 million TCR beta CDR3 reads were obtained for each mother, and around 2.7 million reads were obtained for each child. In both related and unrelated pairs, thymic selection shapes the output of TCR recombination in a similar way, with inherited differences having only a minor effect. Normalized repertoire overlap in related mother-child pairs was always slightly higher than in unrelated mother-child pairs, but the difference was never significant. Persistent microchimeric T cell clones were not detected, at a sensitivity of 85 to 100 clones per million clonotypes. The study used deep NGS to compare TCR beta repertoires of mothers and children, seeking features distinguishing related mother-child pairs from unrelated individuals. On average, the children were 11 +/- 4 years old, while the mothers were roughly 36 +/- 4 years old. After adapter ligation with NEBNext reagents, the libraries were sequenced on Illumina HiSeq 2000 with 100+100 nt paired-end reads. To prevent cross-contamination, the mother and child libraries were prepared one month apart and sequenced in separate runs. Each donor had between about 450,000 and 2,200,000 distinct TCR beta clonotypes identified. Naive TCR beta clonotypes were estimated from low-frequency clonotypes matched to each donor's FACS-determined naive share, without sorting.

Sequencing was performed on blood. The rearranged chain carries TRBV5-1 and TRBJ2-1; the best D guess is TRBD2, with 7 bases matching. The sequence was collected from a boy aged 10-17 years in good health. This receptor carries the CDR3 CASSFRAGAYYNEQFF. The base sequence is TGCGCCAGCAGCTTCAGGGCGGGGGCCTACTACAATGAGCAGTTCTTC.